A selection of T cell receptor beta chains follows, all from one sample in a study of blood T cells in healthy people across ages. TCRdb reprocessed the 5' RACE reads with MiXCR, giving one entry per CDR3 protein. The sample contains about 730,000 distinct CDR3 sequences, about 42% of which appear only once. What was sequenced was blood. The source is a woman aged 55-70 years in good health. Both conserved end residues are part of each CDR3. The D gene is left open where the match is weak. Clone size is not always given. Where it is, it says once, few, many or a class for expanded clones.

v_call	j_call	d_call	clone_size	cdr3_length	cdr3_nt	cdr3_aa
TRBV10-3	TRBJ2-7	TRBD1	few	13	TGTGCCATCAGTGGACAGGGGGGGTACGAGCAGTACTTC	CAISGQGGYEQYF
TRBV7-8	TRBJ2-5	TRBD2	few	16	TGTGCCAGCAGCGCCCTGGGCGGGGGTGTCCAAGAGACCCAGTACTTC	CASSALGGGVQETQYF
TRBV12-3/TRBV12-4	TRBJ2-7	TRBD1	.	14	TGTGCCAGCAGTTCGGGACAGGGCTTTTCCGAGCAGTACTTC	CASSSGQGFSEQYF
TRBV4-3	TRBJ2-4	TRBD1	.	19	TGCGCCAGCAGCCAATGGGAACCGCAGGGGGCGGAGGCCAAAGACATTCAGTACTTC	CASSQWEPQGAEAKDIQYF
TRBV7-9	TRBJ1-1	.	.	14	TGTGCCAGCAGCCCCGAAGGCGTCAGGCTTGAAGCTTTCTTT	CASSPEGVRLEAFF
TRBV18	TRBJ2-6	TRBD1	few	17	TGTGCCGGCTCCCCCGGACAGGCTTACTCTGGGGCCAACGTCCTGACTTTC	CAGSPGQAYSGANVLTF
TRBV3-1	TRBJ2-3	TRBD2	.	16	TGTGCCAGCAGCCCCGTGGGACTAGCGGGGGCAGATACGCAGTATTTT	CASSPVGLAGADTQYF
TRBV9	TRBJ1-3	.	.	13	TGTGCCAGCAGCGACGGAACTGGAAACACCATATATTTT	CASSDGTGNTIYF
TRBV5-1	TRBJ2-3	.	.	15	TGCGCCAGCAGCTCCCTCGGGATGGTAGCAGATACGCAGTATTTT	CASSSLGMVADTQYF
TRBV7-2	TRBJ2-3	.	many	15	TGTGCCAGCAGCTTATACGACTTCGGCACAGATACGCAGTATTTT	CASSLYDFGTDTQYF
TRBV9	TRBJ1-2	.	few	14	TGTGCCAGCAGCGTGGGGGAAGTAGACTATGGCTACACCTTC	CASSVGEVDYGYTF
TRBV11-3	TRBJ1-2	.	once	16	TGTGCCAGCAGCTCCGCGCCGGTACAGGGCTCTGATGGCTACACCTTC	CASSSAPVQGSDGYTF
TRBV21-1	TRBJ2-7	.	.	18	TGTGCCAGCCCCAAAACCGTAGCGGGAGGCCACCTCGTCTACGAGCAGTACTTC	CASPKTVAGGHLVYEQYF
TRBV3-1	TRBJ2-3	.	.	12	TGTGCCACCGGGGACTTCACAGATACGCAGTATTTT	CATGDFTDTQYF
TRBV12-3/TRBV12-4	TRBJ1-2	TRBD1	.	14	TGTGCCAGCATGATAGGACAGGCGATCTATGGCTACACCTTC	CASMIGQAIYGYTF
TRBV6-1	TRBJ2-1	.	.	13	TGTGCCAGCAGAGGGGGAGGGACCAATGAGCAGTTCTTC	CASRGGGTNEQFF
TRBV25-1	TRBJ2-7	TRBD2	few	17	TGTGCCAGCAGTGACCCCGGCATAGCGGGGGGCCCCATCGAGCAGTACTTC	CASSDPGIAGGPIEQYF
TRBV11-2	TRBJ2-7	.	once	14	TGTGCCAGCAGCTTCTCCGGGAAAAACAATGAGCAGTACTTC	CASSFSGKNNEQYF
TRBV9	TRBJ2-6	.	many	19	TGTGCCAGCAGCGTAGCTAGGTTAAGACGGTTCTCTGGGGCCAACGTCCTGACTTTC	CASSVARLRRFSGANVLTF
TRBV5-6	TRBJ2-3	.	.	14	TGTGCCAGCAGCGGAGGAACTAGCACAGATACGCAGTATTTT	CASSGGTSTDTQYF
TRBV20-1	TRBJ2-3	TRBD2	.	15	TGCAGTGCTAGGGATTCGCCTAGCGGGGCAGATACGCAGTATTTT	CSARDSPSGADTQYF
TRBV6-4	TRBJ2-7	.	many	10	TGTGCCAGCAGTTATATCGAGCAGTACTTC	CASSYIEQYF
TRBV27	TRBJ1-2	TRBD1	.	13	TGTGCCAGCAGCACAGGGGTGTTCTATGGCTACACCTTC	CASSTGVFYGYTF
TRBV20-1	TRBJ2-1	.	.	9	TGCAGTGCCACTCCGGTGGAGTTCTTC	CSATPVEFF
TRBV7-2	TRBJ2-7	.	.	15	TGTGCCAGCAGCGACCTAGCTCCCCCGGGACACGAGCAGTACTTC	CASSDLAPPGHEQYF
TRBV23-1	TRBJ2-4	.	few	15	TGCGCCAGCAGTCAATCCATCCCGAGGGAAAACATTCAGTACTTC	CASSQSIPRENIQYF